This TCR beta chain appears in the sequencing data of a study of spatial heterogeneity in lung cancer. TCRdb recomputed calls from the 5' RACE reads with MiXCR, one row per CDR3 protein. The sample shows about 17,000 distinct CDR3 sequences, approximately 5.8% of them seen only once. Overall study findings and caveats: Coverage estimated for tumor T cells reached roughly 6.5% for alpha chains and 13% for beta chains. One measure, the expanded intratumoral alpha and beta TCR count, tracked tumor mutation counts.

This clonotype was seen at least ten times. The antigen is unknown. Indicated time point: sample taken at primary tumor resection. Germline CDR1 and CDR2: SGHAT and FQNNGV. The CDR3 has 15 amino acids. With V trimmed by 5 bases and J by 5 bases, 7 bases remained unmatched. This TCR derives from a male donor with early-stage non-small cell lung cancer. The material sequenced was lung tumor tissue, taken at surgery. The chain uses TRBV11-2 and TRBJ2-2, with 8 positions matching TRBD2. CDR3 nucleotide sequence: TGTGCCAGCAGCCGCAGCGGGGGAGGTACCGGGGAGCTGTTTTTT. Amino acid sequence: CASSRSGGGTGELFF.